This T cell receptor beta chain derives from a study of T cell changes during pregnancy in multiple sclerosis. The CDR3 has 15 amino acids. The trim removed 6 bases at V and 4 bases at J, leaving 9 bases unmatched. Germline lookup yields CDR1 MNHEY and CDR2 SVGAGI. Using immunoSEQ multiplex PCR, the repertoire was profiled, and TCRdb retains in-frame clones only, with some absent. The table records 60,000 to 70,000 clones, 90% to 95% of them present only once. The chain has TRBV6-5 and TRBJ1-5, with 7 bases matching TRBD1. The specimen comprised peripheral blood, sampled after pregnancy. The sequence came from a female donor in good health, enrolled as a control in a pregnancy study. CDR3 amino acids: CASSPGTVRNQPQHF. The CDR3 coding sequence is TGTGCCAGCAGCCCAGGGACAGTCAGAAATCAGCCCCAGCATTTT.